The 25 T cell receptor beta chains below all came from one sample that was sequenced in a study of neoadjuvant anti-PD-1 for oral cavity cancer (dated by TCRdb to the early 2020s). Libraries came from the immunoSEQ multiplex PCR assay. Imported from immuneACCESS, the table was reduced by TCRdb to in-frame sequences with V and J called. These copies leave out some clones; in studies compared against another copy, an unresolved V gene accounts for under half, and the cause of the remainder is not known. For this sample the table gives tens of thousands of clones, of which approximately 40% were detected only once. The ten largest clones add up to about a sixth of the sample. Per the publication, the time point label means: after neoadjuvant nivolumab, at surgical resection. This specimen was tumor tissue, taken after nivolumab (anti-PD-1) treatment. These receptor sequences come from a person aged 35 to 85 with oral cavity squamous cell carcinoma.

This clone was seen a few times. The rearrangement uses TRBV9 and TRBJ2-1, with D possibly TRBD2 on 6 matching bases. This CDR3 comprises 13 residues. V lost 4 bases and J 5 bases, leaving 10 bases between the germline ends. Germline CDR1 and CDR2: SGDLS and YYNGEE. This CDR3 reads CASSSGLDNEQFF. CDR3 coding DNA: TGTGCCAGCAGCTCGGGACTTGACAATGAGCAGTTCTTC.

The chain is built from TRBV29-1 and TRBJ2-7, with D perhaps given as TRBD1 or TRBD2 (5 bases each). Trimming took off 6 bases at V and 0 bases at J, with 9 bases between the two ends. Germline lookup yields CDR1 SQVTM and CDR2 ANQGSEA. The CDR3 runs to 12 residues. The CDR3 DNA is TGCAGCGTACGGGACGGCTCCTACGAGCAGTACTTC. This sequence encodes CSVRDGSYEQYF.

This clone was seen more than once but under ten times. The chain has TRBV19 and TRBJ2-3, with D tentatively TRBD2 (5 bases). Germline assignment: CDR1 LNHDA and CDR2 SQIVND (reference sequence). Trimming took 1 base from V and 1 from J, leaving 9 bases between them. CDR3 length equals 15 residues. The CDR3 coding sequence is TGTGCCAGTAGTATAGCGGCCGGGGGCACAGATACGCAGTATTTT. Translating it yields CASSIAAGGTDTQYF. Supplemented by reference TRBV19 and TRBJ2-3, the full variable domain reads DGGITQSPKYLFRKEGQNVTLSCEQNLNHDAMYWYRQDPGQGLRLIYYSQIVNDFQKGDIAEGYSVSREKKESFPLTVTSAQKNPTAFYLCASSIAAGGTDTQYFGPGTRLTVL.

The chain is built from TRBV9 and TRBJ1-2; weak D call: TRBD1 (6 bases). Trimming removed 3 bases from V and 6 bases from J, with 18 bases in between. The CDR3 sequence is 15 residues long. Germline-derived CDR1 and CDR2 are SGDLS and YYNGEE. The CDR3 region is CASSATGSGVDGYTF. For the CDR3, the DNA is TGTGCCAGCAGCGCTACAGGGTCAGGGGTCGATGGCTACACCTTC.

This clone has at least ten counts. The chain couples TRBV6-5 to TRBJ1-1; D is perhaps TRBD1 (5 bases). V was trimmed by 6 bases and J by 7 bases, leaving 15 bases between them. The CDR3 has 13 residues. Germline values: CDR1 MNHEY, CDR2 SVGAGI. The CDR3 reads CASRRGFRSEAFF. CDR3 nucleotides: TGTGCCAGCAGGCGGGGCTTCCGGAGTGAAGCTTTCTTT.

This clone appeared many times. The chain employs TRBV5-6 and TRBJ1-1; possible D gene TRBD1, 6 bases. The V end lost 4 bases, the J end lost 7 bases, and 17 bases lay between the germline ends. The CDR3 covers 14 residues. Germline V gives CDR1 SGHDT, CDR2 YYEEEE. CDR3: CASSGPGGGSEAFF. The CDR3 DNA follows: TGTGCCAGCAGCGGCCCGGGAGGGGGTAGTGAAGCTTTCTTT. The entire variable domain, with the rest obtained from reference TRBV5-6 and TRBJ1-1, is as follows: DAGVTQSPTHLIKTRGQQVTLRCSPKSGHDTVSWYQQALGQGPQFIFQYYEEEERQRGNFPDRFSGHQFPNYSSELNVNALLLGDSALYLCASSGPGGGSEAFFGQGTRLTVV.

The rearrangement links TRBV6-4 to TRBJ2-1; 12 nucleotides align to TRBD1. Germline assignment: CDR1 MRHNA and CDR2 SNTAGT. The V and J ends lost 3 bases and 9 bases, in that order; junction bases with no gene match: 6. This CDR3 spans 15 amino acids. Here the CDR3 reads CASSEGQGAPGEQFF. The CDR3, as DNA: TGTGCCAGCAGTGAGGGACAGGGGGCGCCGGGTGAGCAGTTCTTC.

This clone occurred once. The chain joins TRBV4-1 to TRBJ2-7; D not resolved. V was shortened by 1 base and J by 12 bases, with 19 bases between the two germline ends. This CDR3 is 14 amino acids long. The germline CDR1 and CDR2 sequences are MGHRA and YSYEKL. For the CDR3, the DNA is TGCGCCAGCAGCCAAGTAACTACCAACCAAGTAGGGTACTTC. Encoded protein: CASSQVTTNQVGYF.

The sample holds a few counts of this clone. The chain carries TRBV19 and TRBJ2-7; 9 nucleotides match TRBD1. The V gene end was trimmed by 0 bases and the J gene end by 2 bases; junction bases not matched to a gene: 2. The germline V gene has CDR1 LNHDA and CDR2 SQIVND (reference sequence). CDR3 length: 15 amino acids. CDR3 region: CASSIDGTGTYEQYF. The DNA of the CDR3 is TGTGCCAGTAGTATAGATGGGACAGGGACCTACGAGCAGTACTTC.

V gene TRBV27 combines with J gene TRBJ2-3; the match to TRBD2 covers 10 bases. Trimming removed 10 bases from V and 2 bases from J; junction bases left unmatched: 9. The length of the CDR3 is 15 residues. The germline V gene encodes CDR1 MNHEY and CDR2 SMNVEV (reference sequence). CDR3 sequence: CATTPSGSVTDTQYF. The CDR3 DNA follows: TGTGCCACCACCCCTAGCGGGAGTGTCACAGATACGCAGTATTTT.

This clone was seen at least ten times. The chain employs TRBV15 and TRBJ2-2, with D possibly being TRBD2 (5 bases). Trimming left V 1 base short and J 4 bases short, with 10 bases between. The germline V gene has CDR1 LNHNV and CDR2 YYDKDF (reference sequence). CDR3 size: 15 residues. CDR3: CATSRVSEGTGELFF. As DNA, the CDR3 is TGTGCCACCAGCAGAGTGTCAGAGGGCACCGGGGAGCTGTTTTTT.

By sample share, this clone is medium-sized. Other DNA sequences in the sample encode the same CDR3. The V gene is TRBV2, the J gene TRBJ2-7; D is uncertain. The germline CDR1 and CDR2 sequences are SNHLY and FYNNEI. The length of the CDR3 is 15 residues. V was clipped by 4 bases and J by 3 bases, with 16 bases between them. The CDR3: CASSASFSRHYEQYF. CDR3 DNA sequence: TGTGCCAGCAGTGCTTCCTTTTCGCGGCACTACGAGCAGTACTTC.

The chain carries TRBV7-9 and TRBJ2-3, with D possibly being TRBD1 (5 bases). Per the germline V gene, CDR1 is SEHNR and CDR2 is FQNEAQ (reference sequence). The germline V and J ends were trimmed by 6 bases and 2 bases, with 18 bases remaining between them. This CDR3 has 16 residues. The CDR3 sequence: CASRHTGQEITDTQYF. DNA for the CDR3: TGTGCCAGCAGACATACAGGACAAGAGATCACAGATACGCAGTATTTT. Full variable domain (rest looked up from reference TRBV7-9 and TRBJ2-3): DTGVSQNPRHKITKRGQNVTFRCDPISEHNRLYWYRQTLGQGPEFLTYFQNEAQLEKSRLLSDRFSAERPKGSFSTLEIQRTEQGDSAMYLCASRHTGQEITDTQYFGPGTRLTVL.

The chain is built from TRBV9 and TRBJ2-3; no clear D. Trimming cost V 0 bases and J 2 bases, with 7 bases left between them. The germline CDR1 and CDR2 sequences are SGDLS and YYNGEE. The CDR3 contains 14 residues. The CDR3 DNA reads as TGTGCCAGCAGCGTAGGTACTTTCACAGATACGCAGTATTTT. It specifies CASSVGTFTDTQYF. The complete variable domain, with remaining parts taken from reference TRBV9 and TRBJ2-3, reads DSGVTQTPKHLITATGQRVTLRCSPRSGDLSVYWYQQSLDQGLQFLIQYYNGEERAKGNILERFSAQQFPDLHSELNLSSLELGDSALYFCASSVGTFTDTQYFGPGTRLTVL.

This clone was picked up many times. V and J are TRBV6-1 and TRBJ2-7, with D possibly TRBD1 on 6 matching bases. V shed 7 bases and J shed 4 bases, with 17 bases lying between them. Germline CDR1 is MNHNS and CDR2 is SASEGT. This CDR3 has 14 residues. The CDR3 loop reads CASNRLAQGYEQYF. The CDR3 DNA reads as TGTGCCAGCAACCGGTTGGCACAGGGATACGAGCAGTACTTC.

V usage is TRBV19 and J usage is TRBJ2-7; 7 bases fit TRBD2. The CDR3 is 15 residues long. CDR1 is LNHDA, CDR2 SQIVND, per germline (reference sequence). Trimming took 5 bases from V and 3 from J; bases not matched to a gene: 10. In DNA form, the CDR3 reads TGTGCCAGTAGTGTCGGCGGGGGTAGCGGCTACGAGCAGTACTTC. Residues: CASSVGGGSGYEQYF.

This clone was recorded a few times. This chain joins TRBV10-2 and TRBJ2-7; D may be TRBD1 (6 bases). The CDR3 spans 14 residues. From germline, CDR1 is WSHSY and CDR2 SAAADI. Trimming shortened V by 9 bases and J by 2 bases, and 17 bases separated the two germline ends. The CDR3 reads CASLGTPGPYEQYF. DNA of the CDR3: TGCGCCAGTCTCGGGACACCCGGCCCCTACGAGCAGTACTTC.

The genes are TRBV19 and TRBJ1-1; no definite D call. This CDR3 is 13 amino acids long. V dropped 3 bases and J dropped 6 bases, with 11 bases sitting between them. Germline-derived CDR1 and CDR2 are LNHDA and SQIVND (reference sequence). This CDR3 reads CASSIAEGSEAFF. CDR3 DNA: TGTGCCAGTAGTATTGCCGAGGGCTCTGAAGCTTTCTTT.

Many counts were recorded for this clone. The CDR3 spells CASSSYDAGSSTDTQYF. The DNA for the CDR3 is TGTGCCAGCAGTTCCTATGACGCGGGGTCTAGCACAGATACGCAGTATTTT. The rearrangement joins TRBV27 to TRBJ2-3, with D tentatively TRBD2 (6 bases). Germline CDR1 and CDR2: MNHEY and SMNVEV (reference sequence). V lost 4 bases to trimming and J lost 0 bases, with 17 bases between them. The CDR3 totals 17 residues.

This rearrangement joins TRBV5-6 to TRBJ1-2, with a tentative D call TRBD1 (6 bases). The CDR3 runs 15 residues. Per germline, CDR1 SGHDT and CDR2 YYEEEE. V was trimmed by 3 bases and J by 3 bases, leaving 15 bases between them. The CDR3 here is CASSSRPGGHYGYTF. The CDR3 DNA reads TGTGCCAGCAGCTCACGCCCGGGGGGCCACTATGGCTACACCTTC.

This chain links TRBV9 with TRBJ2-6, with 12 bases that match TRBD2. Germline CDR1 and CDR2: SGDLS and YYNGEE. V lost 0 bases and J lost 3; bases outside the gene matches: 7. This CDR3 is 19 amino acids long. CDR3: CASSVDGLAGLFGANVLTF. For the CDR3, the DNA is TGTGCCAGCAGCGTAGATGGACTAGCGGGACTCTTTGGGGCCAACGTCCTGACTTTC.

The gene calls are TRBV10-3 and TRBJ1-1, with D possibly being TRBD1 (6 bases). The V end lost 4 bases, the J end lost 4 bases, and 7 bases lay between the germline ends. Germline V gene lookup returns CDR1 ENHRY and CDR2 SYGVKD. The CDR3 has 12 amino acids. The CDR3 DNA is TGTGCCATCAGTGGGGGGGCCACTGAAGCTTTCTTT. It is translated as CAISGGATEAFF.

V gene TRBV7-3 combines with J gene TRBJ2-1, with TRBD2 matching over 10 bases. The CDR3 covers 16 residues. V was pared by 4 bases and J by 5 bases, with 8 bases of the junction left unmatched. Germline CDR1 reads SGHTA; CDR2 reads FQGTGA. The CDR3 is CASSSYVAGGHNEQFF. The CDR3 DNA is TGTGCCAGCAGCTCCTACGTAGCGGGGGGACACAATGAGCAGTTCTTC.

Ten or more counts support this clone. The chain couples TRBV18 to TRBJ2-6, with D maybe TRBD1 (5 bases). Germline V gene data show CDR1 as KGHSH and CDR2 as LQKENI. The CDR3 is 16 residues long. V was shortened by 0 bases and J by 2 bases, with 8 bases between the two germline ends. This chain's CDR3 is CASSPPSRAGANVLTF. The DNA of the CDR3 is TGTGCCAGCTCACCACCTTCCAGGGCTGGGGCCAACGTCCTGACTTTC.

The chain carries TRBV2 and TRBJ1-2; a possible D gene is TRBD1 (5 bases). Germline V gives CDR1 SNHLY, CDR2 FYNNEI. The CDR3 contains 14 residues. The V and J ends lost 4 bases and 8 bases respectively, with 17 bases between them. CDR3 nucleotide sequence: TGTGCCAGCAGTGCGACCGGGAGCCCAGGGGGCTACACCTTC. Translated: CASSATGSPGGYTF.